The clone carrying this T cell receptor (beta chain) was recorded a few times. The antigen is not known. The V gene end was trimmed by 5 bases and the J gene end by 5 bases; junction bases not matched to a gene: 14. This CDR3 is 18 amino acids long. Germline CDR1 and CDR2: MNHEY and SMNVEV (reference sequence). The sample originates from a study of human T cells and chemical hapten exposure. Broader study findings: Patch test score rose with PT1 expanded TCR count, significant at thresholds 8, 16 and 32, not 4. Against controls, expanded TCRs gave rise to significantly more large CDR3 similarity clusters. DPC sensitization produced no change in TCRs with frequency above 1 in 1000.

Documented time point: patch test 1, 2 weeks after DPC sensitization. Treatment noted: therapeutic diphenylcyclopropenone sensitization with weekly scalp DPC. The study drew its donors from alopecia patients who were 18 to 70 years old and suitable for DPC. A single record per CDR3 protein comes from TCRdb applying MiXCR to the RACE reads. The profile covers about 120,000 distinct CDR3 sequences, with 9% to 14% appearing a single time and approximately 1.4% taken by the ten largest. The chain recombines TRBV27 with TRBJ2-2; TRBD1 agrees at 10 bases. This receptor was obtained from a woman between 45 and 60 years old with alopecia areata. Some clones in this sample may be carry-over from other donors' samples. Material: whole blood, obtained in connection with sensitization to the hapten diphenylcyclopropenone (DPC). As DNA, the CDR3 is TGTGCCAGCAGTCCGCGGGACAGGGGAGTACTAGGAACCGGGGAGCTGTTTTTT. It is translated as CASSPRDRGVLGTGELFF.